The source of this TCR beta chain is a study of T cells in Graves' hyperthyroidism and ophthalmopathy. Hyperthyroidism patients were newly diagnosed, had disease duration under 2 months, and were aged 18 to 65 years. Exclusions: uncontrolled infection, other autoimmune disease, pregnancy, lactation. Source material for PBMCs was 10 ml fresh peripheral blood. J gave up 5 bases and V 6 bases, and 15 bases lay outside the gene matches. From germline, CDR1 is SGHVS and CDR2 FNYEAQ. The CDR3 is made up of 16 amino acids. Template material for amplifying TCR beta CDR3 regions consisted of RNA transcripts. Researchers ran a first-round RT-PCR on the TCR CDR3 using the HTBI primer set. In TCRdb, the multiplex PCR reads were re-called with MiXCR into one record per CDR3 protein. The data hold more than 550,000 distinct CDR3 sequences, with roughly a sixth observed a single time.

The genes are TRBV7-6 and TRBJ2-5; TRBD2 aligns across 7 bases. This receptor was obtained from a man between 50 and 59 years old with Graves' hyperthyroidism. Input material: blood. This CDR3 reads CASRDSLAAPLETQYF. DNA for the CDR3: TGTGCCAGCAGAGACTCTCTAGCGGCCCCCTTGGAGACCCAGTACTTC.